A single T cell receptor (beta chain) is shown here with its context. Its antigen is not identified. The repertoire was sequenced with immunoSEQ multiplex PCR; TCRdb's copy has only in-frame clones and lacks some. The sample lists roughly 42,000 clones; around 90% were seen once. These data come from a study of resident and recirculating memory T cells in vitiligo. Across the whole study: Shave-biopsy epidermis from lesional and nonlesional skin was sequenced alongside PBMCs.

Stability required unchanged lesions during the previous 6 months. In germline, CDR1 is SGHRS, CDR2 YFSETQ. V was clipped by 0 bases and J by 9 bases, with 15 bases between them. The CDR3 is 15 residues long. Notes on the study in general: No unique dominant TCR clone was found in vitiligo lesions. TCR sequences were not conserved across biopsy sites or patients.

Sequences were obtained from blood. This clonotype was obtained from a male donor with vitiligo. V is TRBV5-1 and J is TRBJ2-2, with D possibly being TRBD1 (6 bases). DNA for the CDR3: TGCGCCAGCAGCTTGGCCGGGGACAATCGACGGGAGCTGTTTTTT. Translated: CASSLAGDNRRELFF.